This record looks at one T cell receptor beta chain sequence and its context. V lost 6 bases and J lost 5; bases outside the gene matches: 6. Germline CDR1 SGHNT, CDR2 YENEEA. CDR3 length: 14 amino acids. The sample is drawn from a study of cytomegalovirus exposure and HLA in healthy donors. Primers for the PCR totalled 60 Vbeta and 13 Jbeta. Here immunoSEQ multiplex PCR was the method, and the copy in TCRdb shows in-frame clones only, minus some. The sample yields some 97,000 clones, about 77% seen once. The specimen was PBMCs. J is TRBJ2-2 and V is TRBV11-3; 7 nucleotides line up with TRBD1. The origin of this receptor is a woman in her forties or fifties in good health and CMV-seropositive. The CDR3 DNA reads as TGTGCCAGCAGAAGACAGGGCGTTACCGGGGAGCTGTTTTTT. This encodes CASRRQGVTGELFF.